The rows below give T cell receptor beta chains drawn from one sample of a study of post-analysis software for immune sequencing data. TCRdb analysed the PCR reads with MiXCR anew, one entry per CDR3 protein. The data contain about 560,000 distinct CDR3 sequences, 40% to 50% of them seen just once; the ten biggest clones take up roughly 1.7%. The specimen was blood. Every receptor here comes from a girl aged 10 to 17 with multiple sclerosis. Both conserved end residues are part of each CDR3. The order of the fields is D gene, V gene, J gene, clone size, CDR3 protein, CDR3 DNA. D genes are given only for firm matches. Where a row states a size, it is once, few, many or the class of an expanded clone; other rows omit it.

>NA|TRBV12-3/TRBV12-4|TRBJ2-5|NA
CASTMGETQYF
TGTGCCAGCACCATGGGGGAGACCCAGTACTTC
>NA|TRBV4-1|TRBJ1-2|few
CASSHETAYGYTF
TGCGCCAGCAGCCATGAAACAGCCTATGGCTACACCTTC
>NA|TRBV27|TRBJ2-1|few
CASSPSHIVSYNEQFF
TGTGCCAGCAGTCCCTCCCACATCGTATCCTACAATGAGCAGTTCTTC
>TRBD1|TRBV24-1|TRBJ1-2|few
CATSDFTRQSSRTGVSNYGYTF
TGTGCCACCAGTGATTTTACACGTCAAAGTAGTAGGACAGGGGTCTCTAACTATGGCTACACCTTC
>TRBD1|TRBV12-3/TRBV12-4|TRBJ2-1|NA
CASSPYRGRIEQFF
TGTGCCAGCAGTCCCTACAGGGGGCGCATTGAGCAGTTCTTC
>NA|TRBV7-9|TRBJ2-7|few
CASSRSGWEFYEQYF
TGTGCCAGCAGCAGATCCGGATGGGAGTTCTACGAGCAGTACTTC
>NA|TRBV11-2|TRBJ2-4|few
CASSLEADRQYF
TGTGCCAGCAGCTTAGAAGCGGACAGACAGTACTTC
>TRBD1|TRBV7-9|TRBJ2-1|few
CASSLGSGTGGRNEQFF
TGTGCCAGCAGCTTAGGCTCCGGGACAGGGGGCAGAAATGAGCAGTTCTTC
>TRBD2|TRBV5-1|TRBJ2-1|NA
CASSLDGLAVMNEQFF
TGCGCCAGCAGCTTGGATGGACTAGCGGTTATGAATGAGCAGTTCTTC
>NA|TRBV5-6|TRBJ2-7|few
CASSLGKDGVYF
TGTGCCAGCAGCTTGGGAAAAGACGGCGTGTACTTC
>NA|TRBV4-2|TRBJ1-4|NA
CASSMSDGPNEKLFF
TGTGCCAGCAGCATGAGTGACGGGCCCAATGAAAAACTGTTTTTT
>NA|TRBV12-3/TRBV12-4|TRBJ1-1|NA
CASRPGHRDTEAFF
TGTGCCAGCAGACCGGGACACAGGGACACTGAAGCTTTCTTT
>NA|TRBV12-3/TRBV12-4|TRBJ2-5|NA
CASSLVRTEGTQYF
TGTGCCAGCAGTTTAGTAAGGACAGAAGGGACCCAGTACTTC
>NA|TRBV7-2|TRBJ2-3|NA
CASSLRVGGYTDTQYF
TGTGCCAGCAGCTTAAGAGTGGGGGGATACACAGATACGCAGTATTTT
>NA|TRBV29-1|TRBJ2-6|NA
CSVRGGNSGANVLTF
TGCAGCGTTCGTGGGGGGAACTCTGGGGCCAACGTCCTGACTTTC
>NA|TRBV24-1|TRBJ2-1|few
CATRYLSRVPGNEQFF
TGTGCCACCAGATATCTCAGCAGGGTGCCCGGCAATGAGCAGTTCTTC
>TRBD1|TRBV6-5|TRBJ1-1|NA
CASSPMAGGTEAFF
TGTGCCAGCAGTCCGATGGCAGGGGGGACTGAAGCTTTCTTT
>NA|TRBV5-1|TRBJ2-5|many
CASSLEGRVGETQYF
TGCGCCAGCAGCTTGGAGGGCAGGGTAGGAGAGACCCAGTACTTC
>NA|TRBV10-3|TRBJ1-5|few
CAISELPGNQPQHF
TGTGCCATCAGTGAACTCCCGGGCAATCAGCCCCAGCATTTT
>NA|TRBV19|TRBJ2-1|NA
CASSKWGDEQFF
TGTGCCAGTAGTAAGTGGGGGGATGAGCAGTTCTTC
>NA|TRBV6-5|TRBJ1-2|once
CASSRAGQQTNYGYTF
TGTGCCAGCAGTCGAGCAGGACAGCAAACGAACTATGGCTACACCTTC
>TRBD1|TRBV5-1|TRBJ2-7|NA
CASSSDRVTYEQYF
TGCGCCAGCAGCTCGGACAGGGTGACCTACGAGCAGTACTTC
>TRBD2|TRBV5-1|TRBJ2-1|NA
CASSQTSGTYNEQFF
TGCGCCAGCAGCCAGACTAGCGGGACCTACAATGAGCAGTTCTTC
>NA|TRBV6-5|TRBJ2-1|NA
CASGGASMGVDEQFF
TGTGCCAGCGGGGGGGCCAGCATGGGTGTGGATGAGCAGTTCTTC
>NA|TRBV28|TRBJ2-7|once
CASSGQWVMYEQYF
TGTGCCAGCAGCGGACAGTGGGTTATGTACGAGCAGTACTTC
>NA|TRBV12-3/TRBV12-4|TRBJ2-6|few
CASTSLKSINSGANVLTF
TGTGCCAGCACCTCTTTGAAGAGCATTAACTCTGGGGCCAACGTCCTGACTTTC
>TRBD1|TRBV5-6|TRBJ1-1|NA
CASSCDRANTEAFF
TGTGCCAGCAGCTGTGACAGGGCGAACACTGAAGCTTTCTTT
>TRBD1|TRBV7-9|TRBJ1-1|NA
CASSEQGPGTEAFF
TGTGCCAGCTCCGAACAGGGGCCGGGCACTGAAGCTTTCTTT
>TRBD1|TRBV5-1|TRBJ1-2|few
CASSLQTGTALYGYTF
TGCGCCAGCAGCTTGCAGACAGGGACGGCGCTCTATGGCTACACCTTC
>NA|TRBV10-3|TRBJ1-5|NA
CAIGSSNQPQHF
TGTGCCATCGGATCTTCTAATCAGCCCCAGCATTTT
>NA|TRBV10-3|TRBJ1-2|NA
CAISESTATSSANYGYTF
TGTGCCATCAGTGAGTCGACGGCAACTTCCTCAGCTAACTATGGCTACACCTTC
>TRBD2|TRBV29-1|TRBJ2-1|NA
CSVGLVSGNNEQFF
TGCAGCGTTGGATTGGTTAGCGGGAACAATGAGCAGTTCTTC
>NA|TRBV5-1|TRBJ2-7|few
CASSLEQGQEGYEQYF
TGCGCCAGCAGCTTGGAGCAGGGACAAGAAGGCTACGAGCAGTACTTC
>TRBD1|TRBV12-3/TRBV12-4|TRBJ1-5|few
CASSLGQVGQPQHF
TGTGCCAGCAGTTTGGGACAGGTCGGACAGCCCCAGCATTTT
>NA|TRBV15|TRBJ2-2|NA
CATSRGELDTGELFF
TGTGCCACCAGCAGAGGGGAACTAGACACCGGGGAGCTGTTTTTT
>NA|TRBV4-2|TRBJ2-7|many
CASSPRGGYSYEQYF
TGTGCCAGCAGCCCGAGGGGGGGTTACTCCTACGAGCAGTACTTC
>NA|TRBV29-1|TRBJ1-1|NA
CSVDRANMNTEAFF
TGCAGCGTTGACCGGGCTAATATGAACACTGAAGCTTTCTTT
>NA|TRBV4-1|TRBJ1-2|few
CASSQWGENYGYTF
TGCGCCAGCAGCCAATGGGGGGAGAACTATGGCTACACCTTC
>NA|TRBV9|TRBJ1-1|NA
CASSVDPELAEAFF
TGTGCCAGCAGCGTAGACCCTGAACTTGCTGAAGCTTTCTTT
>TRBD2|TRBV12-3/TRBV12-4|TRBJ2-3|few
CASATGERGDTQYF
TGTGCCAGCGCAACGGGAGAGCGGGGAGATACGCAGTATTTT
>NA|TRBV12-3/TRBV12-4|TRBJ2-7|few
CASSLTTGSREQYF
TGTGCCAGCAGTTTAACAACCGGGAGTCGAGAGCAGTACTTC
>NA|TRBV10-3|TRBJ2-3|few
CAISESTGSTDTQYF
TGTGCCATCAGTGAGTCGACGGGAAGCACAGATACGCAGTATTTT
>NA|TRBV27|TRBJ1-5|NA
CASNSGTKGNQPQHF
TGTGCCAGCAATAGCGGGACTAAAGGCAATCAGCCCCAGCATTTT
>NA|TRBV12-3/TRBV12-4|TRBJ1-2|NA
CASSSTAYGYTF
TGTGCCAGCAGTTCGACCGCATATGGCTACACCTTC
>TRBD1|TRBV7-9|TRBJ1-5|NA
CASSSSGEGAVSNQPQHF
TGTGCCAGCAGCTCGTCGGGGGAGGGGGCGGTTAGCAATCAGCCCCAGCATTTT
>TRBD2|TRBV7-7|TRBJ2-1|once
CASSPRGRLAGEVDNEQFF
TGTGCTAGCAGCCCTCGAGGTCGGCTAGCGGGAGAGGTCGACAATGAGCAGTTCTTC
>NA|TRBV20-1|TRBJ2-7|few
CSARSRGRRENEQYF
TGCAGTGCTAGGTCCCGGGGACGTCGGGAGAACGAGCAGTACTTC
>NA|TRBV7-2|TRBJ2-3|NA
CASSVSSQAGRSLTDTQYF
TGTGCCAGCAGCGTTAGCTCACAAGCGGGCCGTTCCCTCACAGATACGCAGTATTTT
>NA|TRBV18|TRBJ1-2|few
CASSERGLYTF
TGTGCCAGCTCAGAGAGGGGCCTCTACACCTTC
>TRBD2|TRBV7-3|TRBJ2-7|few
CASSLTGGGTYEQYF
TGTGCCAGCAGCCTCACCGGCGGGGGGACCTACGAGCAGTACTTC
>NA|TRBV5-6|TRBJ2-5|NA
CASNTGTRQETQYF
TGTGCCAGCAATACGGGGACACGACAAGAGACCCAGTACTTC
>NA|TRBV9|TRBJ1-5|NA
CASSVGGGQPQHF
TGTGCCAGCAGCGTAGGAGGGGGGCAGCCCCAGCATTTT
>NA|TRBV9|TRBJ2-1|few
CASSVADGTEQFF
TGTGCCAGCAGCGTAGCTGACGGCACTGAGCAGTTCTTC
>NA|TRBV10-3|TRBJ2-2|once
CAISGVNTGELFF
TGTGCCATCAGCGGGGTTAACACCGGGGAGCTGTTTTTT
>NA|TRBV24-1|TRBJ2-3|few
CATSGSARGTQYF
TGTGCCACCAGTGGTTCAGCCAGGGGTACGCAGTATTTT
>NA|TRBV6-1|TRBJ2-2|NA
CASTHATGKANTGELFF
TGTGCCAGCACCCACGCTACAGGGAAGGCGAACACCGGGGAGCTGTTTTTT
>NA|TRBV11-2|TRBJ2-3|few
CASSFLGRTDTQYF
TGTGCCAGCAGCTTTTTGGGTCGCACAGATACGCAGTATTTT
>NA|TRBV12-5|TRBJ1-1|NA
CASELQGNTEAFF
TGTGCTAGTGAACTCCAGGGGAACACTGAAGCTTTCTTT
>NA|TRBV9|TRBJ2-3|NA
CASSVGIGLNTQYF
TGTGCCAGCAGCGTAGGAATCGGACTAAATACGCAGTATTTT